The clone carrying this T cell receptor (beta chain) occurred a few times. Its antigen is not known. Sorting with CD45RO/CCR7/CD25/CD127/CD95/CD27 yielded naive, central memory, regulatory and stem-like memory CD4+ cells. The sample belongs to a study of beta chain features in type 1 diabetes. Study-level points and caveats: More deletions and fewer insertions at VDJ junctions were found in patients with type 1 diabetes. In the patient group, naive, central memory and Treg TCRB repertoires seemed more alike than in the healthy donor group. There was a moderate but significant shortening of TCRB CDR3s in all four CD4+ subsets of Type 1 diabetes patients.

Germline V gives CDR1 MNHNY, CDR2 SVGAGI (reference sequence). V lost 9 bases, J lost 1 base, and 4 bases stayed unmatched. CDR3 length: 15 residues. Isolated RNA was reverse transcribed in full, so expressed TCRB transcripts were sequenced. The protocol was immunoSEQ multiplex PCR, while the TCRdb copy is restricted to in-frame clones and leaves out a portion. The sample has approximately 730,000 clones; under 15% are singletons. The J gene is TRBJ2-2, the V gene TRBV6-6; 11 bases match TRBD1. This receptor was taken from a man younger than 35 with type 1 diabetes. The specimen was naive CD4+ T cells from blood. CDR3 loop: CASKGTGGNTGELFF. CDR3 DNA: TGTGCCAGTAAGGGGACAGGGGGGAACACCGGGGAGCTGTTTTTT.